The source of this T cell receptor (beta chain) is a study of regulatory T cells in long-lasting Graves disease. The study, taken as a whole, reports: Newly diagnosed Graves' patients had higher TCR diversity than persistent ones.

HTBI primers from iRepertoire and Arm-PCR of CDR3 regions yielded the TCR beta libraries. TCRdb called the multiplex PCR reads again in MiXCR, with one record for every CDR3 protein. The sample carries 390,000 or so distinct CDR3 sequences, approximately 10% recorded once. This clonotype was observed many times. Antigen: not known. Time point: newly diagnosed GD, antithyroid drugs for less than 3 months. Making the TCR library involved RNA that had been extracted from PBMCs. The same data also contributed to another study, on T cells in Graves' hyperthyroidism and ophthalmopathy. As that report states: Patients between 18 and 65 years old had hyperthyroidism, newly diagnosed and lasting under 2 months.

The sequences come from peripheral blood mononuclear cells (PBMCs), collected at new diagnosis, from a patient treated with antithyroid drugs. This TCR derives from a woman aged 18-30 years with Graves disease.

CDR3 nucleotides: TGTGCCAGCAGTAGACAGGGGAATCAGCCCCAGCATTTT. Translation gives CASSRQGNQPQHF. The V gene is TRBV2, the J gene TRBJ1-5; 8 bases agree with TRBD1. The CDR3 consists of 13 residues. V lost 5 bases, J lost 4 bases, and 1 base stayed unmatched. Looked up from germline, CDR1 is SNHLY and CDR2 is FYNNEI.